A selection of T cell receptor beta chains follows, all from one sample in a study of CD8+ T cells in alopecia areata. TCRdb keeps only in-frame clones here, not all; method: immunoSEQ multiplex PCR. The sample gives over 150,000 clones, just over 55% of which show up once; nearly 5% is in the top ten. Sample: CD8+ T cells sorted from blood. The receptors here all came from a human donor in good health. The CDR3 runs from the conserved cysteine through the conserved F or W. Fields, in order: J gene, clone size, D gene, V gene, CDR3 DNA, CDR3 protein. The D gene is left open where the match is weak. A clone size is listed for some rows: how often the clone was seen (once, few, many), or a class if it is expanded.

>TRBJ2-7|few|NA|TRBV4-1
TGCGCCAGCAGCCAAGAGACAGGGAGGTGGGAGCAGTACTTC
CASSQETGRWEQYF
>TRBJ1-1|NA|TRBD1|TRBV27
TGTGCCAGCAGCGTTGGACAGGGTGGAGCTGAAGCTTTCTTT
CASSVGQGGAEAFF
>TRBJ2-3|few|TRBD2|TRBV27
TGTGCCAGCAGGCTAGCGGGGGGATTAGATACGCAGTATTTT
CASRLAGGLDTQYF
>TRBJ2-5|NA|NA|TRBV13
TGTGCCAGCAGCTTAGAGTACCAAGAGACCCAGTACTTC
CASSLEYQETQYF
>TRBJ1-1|NA|NA|TRBV5-1
TGCGCCAGCAGCGAAACCGGGACAAATCTCATGAACACTGAAGCTTTCTTT
CASSETGTNLMNTEAFF
>TRBJ1-1|NA|TRBD1|TRBV29-1
TGCAGCTTTCACAGGGGGACTGAAGCTTTCTTT
CSFHRGTEAFF
>TRBJ1-2|NA|NA|TRBV27
TGTGCCAGCAGTCCAAACCAGGGCTCTAACTATGGCTACACCTTC
CASSPNQGSNYGYTF
>TRBJ1-1|NA|NA|TRBV6-5
TGTGCCAGCAGTTATGGTCCGGGACTTGAAGCTTTCTTT
CASSYGPGLEAFF
>TRBJ1-5|few|NA|TRBV5-1
TGCGCCAGCAGCTTGACGGGAGCATACGAACCCCAGCATTTT
CASSLTGAYEPQHF
>TRBJ2-7|once|NA|TRBV29-1
TGCAGCGTCCGCCCGGGGCAGGCCTCCTACGAGCAGTACTTC
CSVRPGQASYEQYF
>TRBJ2-7|NA|NA|TRBV7-9
TGTGCCAGCAGCGGCGGGTACTACGAGCAGTACTTC
CASSGGYYEQYF
>TRBJ1-4|NA|NA|TRBV4-2
TGTGCCAGCAGCCAACTCCGGGACGGAGATAATGAAAAACTGTTTTTT
CASSQLRDGDNEKLFF
>TRBJ1-2|NA|NA|TRBV28
TGTGCCAGCAGTATCGGACATGCCTATGGCTACACCTTC
CASSIGHAYGYTF
>TRBJ2-7|NA|TRBD1|TRBV2
TGTGCCAGCAGGGCCGGGACAGGGGGCTCCTACGAGCAGTACTTC
CASRAGTGGSYEQYF
>TRBJ1-2|NA|NA|TRBV20-1
TGCAGTGCCTCGGACGGGAGCGGCTACACCTTC
CSASDGSGYTF
>TRBJ2-7|NA|TRBD2|TRBV4-1
TGCGCCAGCAGCCAAATTGGACTAGACCACGAGCAGTACTTC
CASSQIGLDHEQYF
>TRBJ2-7|NA|NA|TRBV28
TGTGCCAGCAGTTGGGGCGGTTTAGACTACGAGCAGTACTTC
CASSWGGLDYEQYF
>TRBJ2-2|few|TRBD2|TRBV7-8
TGTGCCAGCAGAGGCCGGGGGAGGGAGGGAGGAACCGGGGAGCTGTTTTTT
CASRGRGREGGTGELFF
>TRBJ1-1|few|NA|TRBV6-5
TGTGCCATCAAGCACGGGGGTGGCGAAGCTTTCTTT
CAIKHGGGEAFF
>TRBJ2-7|NA|TRBD2|TRBV7-6
TGTGCCAGCAGCTGTGCTAGCGGGGCTGTTTGGGAGCAGTACTTC
CASSCASGAVWEQYF
>TRBJ1-3|NA|NA|TRBV7-9
TGTGCCAGCAGCTTAGGGGGAACTGGAAACACCATATATTTT
CASSLGGTGNTIYF
>TRBJ2-7|few|NA|TRBV7-8
TGTGCCAGCAGTAGAGCAGGGTCGTACGAGCAGTACTTC
CASSRAGSYEQYF
>TRBJ2-3|once|TRBD2|TRBV5-1
TGCGCCAGCAGCGCGGGACTAGCGGAAGCAGATACGCAGTATTTT
CASSAGLAEADTQYF
>TRBJ2-1|few|NA|TRBV11-2
TGTGCCAGCAGCCTAGGAGGGGCCTACAATGAGCAGTTCTTC
CASSLGGAYNEQFF
>TRBJ2-1|NA|TRBD1|TRBV7-9
TGTGCCAGCAGCTGGGGGACAGGGAATGAGCAGTTCTTC
CASSWGTGNEQFF
>TRBJ1-4|few|TRBD1|TRBV2
TGTGCCAGCAGCTCCCGGGACAGAGCTGCGGGTGAAAAACTGTTTTTT
CASSSRDRAAGEKLFF
>TRBJ1-2|NA|NA|TRBV9
TGTGCCAGCAGCGCCTCCACTACCTTCTTC
CASSASTTFF
>TRBJ2-7|few|TRBD1|TRBV29-1
TGCAGCGTAGGGGGGACAGGGACCTACGAGCAGTACTTC
CSVGGTGTYEQYF
>TRBJ2-7|NA|NA|TRBV25-1
TGTGCCAGCAGTGCAGCAGGCCGTCCCTACGAGCAGTACTTC
CASSAAGRPYEQYF
>TRBJ1-1|NA|NA|TRBV29-1
TGCAGCGTTCCGGAGGCGGGTGAAGCTTTCTTT
CSVPEAGEAFF
>TRBJ2-7|NA|TRBD2|TRBV4-1
TGCGCCAGCAGAGGACTAGCGGCCTACGAGCAGTACTTC
CASRGLAAYEQYF
>TRBJ1-1|NA|NA|TRBV9
TGTGCCAGCAGCGAATCAGGGGCGACTGAAGCTTTCTTT
CASSESGATEAFF
>TRBJ2-2|NA|NA|TRBV29-1
TGCAGCGTTGAGGTCGGGGAGCTGTTTTTT
CSVEVGELFF
>TRBJ2-7|NA|NA|TRBV6-1
TGTGCCAGCAGTGAAACGGGACGCTCCTACGAGCAGTACTTC
CASSETGRSYEQYF
>TRBJ1-2|NA|NA|TRBV19
TGTGCCAGTAGGCCCCGGGGGTCTGACTATGGCTACACCTTC
CASRPRGSDYGYTF
>TRBJ2-5|NA|NA|TRBV5-1
TGCGCCAGCAGCAGAACTAGAAACCAAGAGACCCAGTACTTC
CASSRTRNQETQYF
>TRBJ1-2|few|NA|TRBV7-9
TGTGCCAGCAGCCACGACAGTAACTATGGCTACACCTTC
CASSHDSNYGYTF
>TRBJ1-4|few|NA|TRBV27
TGTGCCAGCAGTACCCAGACAGGACCCGTTGAAAAACTGTTTTTT
CASSTQTGPVEKLFF
>TRBJ2-3|NA|NA|TRBV7-9
TGTGCCAGCACCTCGTTGCTAGCAGCTTTCACAGATACGCAGTATTTT
CASTSLLAAFTDTQYF
>TRBJ2-2|NA|TRBD2|TRBV19
TGTGCCAGTAGTACCCTTCTAGCGGGGACGAACACCGGGGAGCTGTTTTTT
CASSTLLAGTNTGELFF
>TRBJ1-5|NA|NA|TRBV5-4
TGTGCCAGCAGTAACGGCTATAGCAATCAGCCCCAGCATTTT
CASSNGYSNQPQHF
>TRBJ2-5|NA|TRBD1|TRBV5-6
TGTGCCAGCAGACCTACAGGGGTGGAGACCCAGTACTTC
CASRPTGVETQYF
>TRBJ1-2|NA|NA|TRBV5-1
TGCGCCAGCAGCCCCCCCGGGAACTATGGCTACACCTTC
CASSPPGNYGYTF
>TRBJ2-2|NA|NA|TRBV5-1
TGCGCCAGCAGCTTTGGGCCCAACGATGCCGGGGAGCTGTTTTTT
CASSFGPNDAGELFF
>TRBJ2-3|NA|NA|TRBV5-1
TGCGCCAGCAGCTTGGTCGGGGGCTCAGTTACAGATACGCAGTATTTT
CASSLVGGSVTDTQYF
>TRBJ1-1|NA|NA|TRBV5-1
TGCGCCAGCAGCTTGTTGGGGACAGAAGCTTTCTTT
CASSLLGTEAFF
>TRBJ1-4|NA|NA|TRBV27
TGTGCCAGCTCTCTACTTCAGTCAACTAATGAAAAACTGTTTTTT
CASSLLQSTNEKLFF
>TRBJ1-2|NA|NA|TRBV7-2
TGTGCCAGCAACCTGGCGCCTCAGGACTATGGCTACACCTTC
CASNLAPQDYGYTF
>TRBJ2-7|few|TRBD2|TRBV15
TGTGCCACCAGCAGAGATCTCCTAGCGGGGGGCTACGAGCAGTACTTC
CATSRDLLAGGYEQYF
>TRBJ2-7|NA|NA|TRBV2
TGTGCCGGGTGGGAAGACAAGACTTCCTACGGGCAGTACTTC
CAGWEDKTSYGQYF
>TRBJ2-2|NA|NA|TRBV29-1
TGCAGCGTCGAGCGGACCGGGGAGCTGTTTTTT
CSVERTGELFF
>TRBJ1-1|NA|NA|TRBV19
TGTGCCAGTTCCCTGAGGACCGAGAACACTGAAGCTTTCTTT
CASSLRTENTEAFF
>TRBJ2-7|NA|NA|TRBV11-2
TGTGCCAGCAGCTTAGCAGGGGCGGACTACGAGCAGTACTTC
CASSLAGADYEQYF
>TRBJ2-2|NA|NA|TRBV9
TGTGCCAGCAGCGCTAGTCGCGCCGGGGAGCTGTTTTTT
CASSASRAGELFF
>TRBJ2-1|few|NA|TRBV29-1
TGCAGCGTCATTCCGGAAGCACGCTCCTACAATGAGCAGTTCTTC
CSVIPEARSYNEQFF